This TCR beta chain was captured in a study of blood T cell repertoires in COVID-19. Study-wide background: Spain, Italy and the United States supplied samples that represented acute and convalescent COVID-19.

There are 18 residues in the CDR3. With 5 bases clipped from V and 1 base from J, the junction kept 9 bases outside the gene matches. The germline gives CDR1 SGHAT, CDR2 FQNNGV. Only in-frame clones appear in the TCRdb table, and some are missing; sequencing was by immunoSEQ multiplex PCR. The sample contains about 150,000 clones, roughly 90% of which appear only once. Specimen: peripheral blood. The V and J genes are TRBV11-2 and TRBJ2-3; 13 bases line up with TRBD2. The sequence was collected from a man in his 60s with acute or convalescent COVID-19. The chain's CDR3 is CASSRTSGGGTGTDTQYF. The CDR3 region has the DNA TGTGCCAGCAGCCGAACTAGCGGGGGGGGGACTGGCACAGATACGCAGTATTTT.